The 20 T cell receptor beta chains below all came from one sample that was sequenced in a study of CD8 T cells in Susac syndrome. Random hexamers were used to reverse transcribe roughly 0.5 to 1 ug of RNA. TCRdb re-called the immunoSEQ multiplex PCR reads with MiXCR, one entry per CDR3 protein. Here the sample spans approximately 190,000 distinct CDR3 sequences, about 91% being singletons. Sequencing used CD4+ T cells from PBMCs. The receptors were sampled from a human donor with Susac syndrome.

The gene calls are TRBV3-1 and TRBJ1-5, with D possibly being TRBD1 (5 bases). Germline assignment: CDR1 LGHDT and CDR2 YNNKEL (reference sequence). This CDR3 contains 14 residues. Trimming pared 3 bases from V and 7 bases from J, leaving 13 bases between. This chain's CDR3 is CASSQSRGLQPQHF. The CDR3 DNA is TGTGCCAGCAGCCAGTCCCGGGGGTTACAGCCCCAGCATTTT.

The chain uses TRBV4-1 and TRBJ2-1; no firm D call. The CDR3 is made up of 13 amino acids. With 0 bases removed from V and 8 bases from J, the gap between germline ends came to 8 bases. Germline CDR1 is MGHRA and CDR2 is YSYEKL. The CDR3 protein is CASSQEFLYEQFF. Here the CDR3 DNA reads TGCGCCAGCAGCCAAGAGTTCCTCTATGAGCAGTTCTTC.

This clonotype was observed a handful of times. V and J are TRBV25-1 and TRBJ2-5; the match to TRBD1 covers 9 bases. Losses at the gene ends were 7 bases for V and 5 bases for J; bases not matched to a gene: 8. CDR3 length equals 14 residues. The germline V gene encodes CDR1 MGHDK and CDR2 SYGVNS. CDR3 residues: CASTDRGRGETQYF. Written as DNA, the CDR3 is TGTGCCAGCACCGACAGGGGGAGGGGGGAGACCCAGTACTTC.

This clonotype has only one observation. V usage is TRBV5-6 and J usage is TRBJ2-2, with 11 bases matching TRBD2. V lost 4 bases to trimming and J lost 5 bases; unmatched junction nucleotides: 7. The CDR3 is 16 residues long. CDR1 is SGHDT, CDR2 YYEEEE, per germline. CDR3 sequence: CASSVGLAVSTGELFF. In DNA, the CDR3 is TGTGCCAGCAGCGTGGGACTAGCGGTTTCAACCGGGGAGCTGTTTTTT.

The J gene is TRBJ1-1, the V gene TRBV24-1; 8 nucleotides agree with TRBD1. In germline, CDR1 is KGHDR, CDR2 SFDVKD. The CDR3 is made up of 13 amino acids. V gave up 8 bases and J gave up 2 bases; unmatched junction bases: 3. In DNA form, the CDR3 reads TGTGCCACCAAGGACAGGGACAACACTGAAGCTTTCTTT. Protein sequence: CATKDRDNTEAFF.

The CDR3 region has the DNA TGCAGCTTTACAGCAACAACTAATGAAAAACTGTTTTTT. This encodes CSFTATTNEKLFF. This chain uses TRBV29-1 with TRBJ1-4; D gene ambiguous. Germline V gene sequence: CDR1 SQVTM, CDR2 ANQGSEA. The CDR3 has 13 residues. V dropped 8 bases and J dropped 0 bases, with 10 bases sitting between them.

The J gene is TRBJ2-3, the V gene TRBV11-2; D is undetermined. Trimming took 3 bases from V and 2 from J, leaving 9 bases between them. CDR1 SGHAT and CDR2 FQNNGV come from the germline V gene. This CDR3 is built from 14 residues. CDR3: CASSFFPLTDTQYF. The CDR3 DNA reads as TGTGCCAGCAGCTTCTTCCCCCTCACAGATACGCAGTATTTT.

The rearrangement joins TRBV15 to TRBJ1-1, with D hard to call. V was cut by 7 bases and J by 2 bases, with 20 bases left in between. The CDR3 contains 16 residues. CDR1 and CDR2 from the germline V gene are LNHNV and YYDKDF (reference sequence). CDR3 DNA: TGTGCCACCACCCCCCATCTGCAACAGTATAACACTGAAGCTTTCTTT. Protein sequence: CATTPHLQQYNTEAFF.

The V gene is TRBV7-9, the J gene TRBJ2-1; 9 nucleotides line up with TRBD2. Germline V gives CDR1 SEHNR, CDR2 FQNEAQ (reference sequence). This CDR3 has 17 amino acids. The V and J ends lost 2 bases and 5 bases, in that order; junction bases with no gene match: 10. Written as DNA, the CDR3 is TGTGCCAGCAGCTTATTCGGGACTAGCCTGACGAACAATGAGCAGTTCTTC. This encodes CASSLFGTSLTNNEQFF.

The genes are TRBV5-4 and TRBJ1-4; no reliable D call. This CDR3 contains 13 residues. From germline, CDR1 is SGHNT and CDR2 YYREEE (reference sequence). V was shortened by 0 bases and J by 8 bases, with 8 bases between the two germline ends. The CDR3 sequence: CASSLAAGEKLFF. The CDR3 coding sequence is TGTGCCAGCAGCTTGGCGGCGGGGGAAAAACTGTTTTTT.

V usage is TRBV5-8 and J usage is TRBJ1-6; tentative D call: TRBD1 (5 bases). There are 13 residues in the CDR3. Trimming stripped 4 bases from V and 5 bases from J, with 7 bases between. Germline CDR1 reads SGHTS; CDR2 reads YDEGEE. The DNA for the CDR3 is TGTGCCAGCAGCAGACAGAATAATTCACCCCTCCACTTT. This codes for CASSRQNNSPLHF.

CDR3 sequence reads: CSVEDRQVKETQYF. The CDR3 DNA reads as TGCAGCGTTGAAGATCGCCAGGTCAAAGAGACCCAGTACTTC. This chain uses TRBV29-1 with TRBJ2-5; no firm D call. In germline, CDR1 is SQVTM, CDR2 ANQGSEA. Trimming shortened V by 0 bases and J by 3 bases, and 11 bases separated the two germline ends. The CDR3 loop spans 14 amino acids. The full variable domain, in which reference TRBV29-1 and TRBJ2-5 provide the parts outside the CDR3, is SAVISQKPSRDICQRGTSLTIQCQVDSQVTMMFWYRQQPGQSLTLIATANQGSEATYESGFVIDKFPISRPNLTFSTLTVSNMSPEDSSIYLCSVEDRQVKETQYFGPGTRLLVL.

This clonotype was picked up one time. The rearrangement joins TRBV7-9 to TRBJ2-3; 9 bases align to TRBD2. The CDR3 sequence is 15 residues long. CDR1 SEHNR and CDR2 FQNEAQ come from the germline V gene (reference sequence). The trim removed 4 bases at V and 6 bases at J, leaving 8 bases unmatched. The CDR3 spells CASSSKSGGKDTQYF. The DNA of the CDR3 is TGTGCCAGCAGCTCAAAAAGCGGGGGGAAGGATACGCAGTATTTT.

As to this clonotype: A read error may account for a junction end that differs from germline. This rearrangement joins TRBV5-5 to TRBJ2-5; D uncertain. In germline, CDR1 is SGHKS, CDR2 YYEKEE (reference sequence). The CDR3 is 14 amino acids. The CDR3 DNA reads as TGTGCCAGCAGCTCTAGGGCAGTTCAAGGGACCCAGTACTTC. Translated, it gives CASSSRAVQGTQYF.

The J gene is TRBJ2-1, the V gene TRBV3-1; TRBD1 aligns across 7 bases. CDR3 length: 15 residues. The V gene end was trimmed by 2 bases and the J gene end by 7 bases; junction bases not matched to a gene: 8. CDR1 LGHDT and CDR2 YNNKEL come from the germline V gene (reference sequence). CDR3 DNA sequence: TGTGCCAGCAGCCAATACCTACTACAGGGGAATGAGCAGTTCTTC. Translating it yields CASSQYLLQGNEQFF.

Here the CDR3 DNA reads TGTGCCAGCAGCCAAGCCGGGACAGGAGGAAACTATGGCTACACCTTC. The encoded protein is CASSQAGTGGNYGYTF. The V gene is TRBV14, the J gene TRBJ1-2; 8 bases fit TRBD1. Trimming at V came to 1 base and at J to 2 bases, leaving 6 bases not matched to a gene. The germline V gene encodes CDR1 SGHDN and CDR2 FVKESK. This CDR3 has 16 residues.

The chain recombines TRBV28 with TRBJ2-3; D uncertain. The CDR3 is 12 residues long. Trimming left V 3 bases short and J 4 bases short, with 5 bases between. Germline V lookup: CDR1 MDHEN, CDR2 SYDVKM. The CDR3 reads CASSLQADTQYF. CDR3 nucleotide sequence: TGTGCCAGCAGTTTGCAGGCAGATACGCAGTATTTT.

The chain's CDR3 is CASSPGQIYEQYF. As DNA, the CDR3 is TGTGCCAGCAGCCCTGGACAGATCTACGAGCAGTACTTC. V is TRBV28 and J is TRBJ2-7; TRBD1 might be the D (6 bases). Looked up from germline, CDR1 is MDHEN and CDR2 is SYDVKM. The CDR3 has 13 amino acids. The V gene lost 6 bases and the J gene lost 3 bases, with 12 bases spanning the gap.

The V and J genes are TRBV6-6 and TRBJ2-7, with no clear D. Trimming cost V 2 bases and J 2 bases, with 10 bases left between them. The CDR3 is made up of 14 amino acids. CDR1 MNHNY and CDR2 SVGAGI come from the germline V gene (reference sequence). The CDR3 nucleotides are TGTGCCAGCAGTTACCCCCCCGAGGCCTACGAGCAGTACTTC. The encoded protein is CASSYPPEAYEQYF.

This clonotype appeared a single time. This rearrangement joins TRBV5-1 to TRBJ2-7; TRBD2 matches 14 bases. Germline lookup yields CDR1 SGHRS and CDR2 YFSETQ. V lost 4 bases and J lost 2; bases outside the gene matches: 2. This CDR3 comprises 15 residues. The DNA for the CDR3 is TGCGCCAGCAGCGAGACTAGCGGGAGGGCCTACGAGCAGTACTTC. The encoded protein is CASSETSGRAYEQYF.